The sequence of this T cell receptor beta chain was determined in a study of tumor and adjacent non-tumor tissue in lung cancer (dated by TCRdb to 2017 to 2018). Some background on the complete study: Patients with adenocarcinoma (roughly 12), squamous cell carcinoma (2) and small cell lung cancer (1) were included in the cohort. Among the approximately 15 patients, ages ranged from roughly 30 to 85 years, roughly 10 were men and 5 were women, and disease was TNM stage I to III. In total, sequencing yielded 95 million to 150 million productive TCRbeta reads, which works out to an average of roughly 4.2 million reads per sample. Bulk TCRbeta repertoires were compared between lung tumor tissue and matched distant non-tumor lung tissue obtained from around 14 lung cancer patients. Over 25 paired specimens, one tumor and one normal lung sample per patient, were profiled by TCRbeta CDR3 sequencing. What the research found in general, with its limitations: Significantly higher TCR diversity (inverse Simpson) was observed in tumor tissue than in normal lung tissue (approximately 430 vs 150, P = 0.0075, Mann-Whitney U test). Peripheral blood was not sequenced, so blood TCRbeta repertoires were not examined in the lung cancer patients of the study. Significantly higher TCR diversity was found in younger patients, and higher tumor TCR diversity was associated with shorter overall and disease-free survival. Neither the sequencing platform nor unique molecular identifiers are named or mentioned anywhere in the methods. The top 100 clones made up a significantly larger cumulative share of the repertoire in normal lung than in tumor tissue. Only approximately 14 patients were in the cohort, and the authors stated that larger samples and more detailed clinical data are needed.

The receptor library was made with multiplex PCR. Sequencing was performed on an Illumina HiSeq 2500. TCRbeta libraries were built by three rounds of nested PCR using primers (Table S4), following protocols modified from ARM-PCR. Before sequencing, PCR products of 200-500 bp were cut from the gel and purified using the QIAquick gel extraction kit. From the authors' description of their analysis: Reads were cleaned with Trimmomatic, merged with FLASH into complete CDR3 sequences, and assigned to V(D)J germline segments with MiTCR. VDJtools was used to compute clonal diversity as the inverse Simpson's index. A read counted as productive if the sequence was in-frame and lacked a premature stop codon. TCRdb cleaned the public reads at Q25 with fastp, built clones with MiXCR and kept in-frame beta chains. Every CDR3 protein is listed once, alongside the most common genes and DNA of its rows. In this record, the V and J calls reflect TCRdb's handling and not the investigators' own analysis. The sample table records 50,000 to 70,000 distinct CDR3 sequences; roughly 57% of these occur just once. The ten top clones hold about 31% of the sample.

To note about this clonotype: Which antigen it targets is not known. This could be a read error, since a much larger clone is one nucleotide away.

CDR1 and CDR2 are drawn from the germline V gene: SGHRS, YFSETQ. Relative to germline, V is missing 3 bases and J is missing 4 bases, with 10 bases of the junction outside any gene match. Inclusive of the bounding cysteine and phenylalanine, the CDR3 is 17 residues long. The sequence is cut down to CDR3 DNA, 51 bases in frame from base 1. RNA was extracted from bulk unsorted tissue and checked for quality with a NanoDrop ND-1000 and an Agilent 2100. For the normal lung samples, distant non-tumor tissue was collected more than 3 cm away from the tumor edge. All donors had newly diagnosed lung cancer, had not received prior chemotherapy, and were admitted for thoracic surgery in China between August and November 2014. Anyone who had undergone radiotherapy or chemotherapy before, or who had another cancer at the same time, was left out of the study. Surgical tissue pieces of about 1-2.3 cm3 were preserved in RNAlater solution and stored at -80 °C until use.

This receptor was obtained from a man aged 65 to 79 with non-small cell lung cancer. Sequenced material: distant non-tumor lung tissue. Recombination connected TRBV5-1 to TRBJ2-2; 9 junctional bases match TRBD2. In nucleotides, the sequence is TGCGCCAGCAGCTCGAGGACTAGCGTGAGCATCACCGGGGAGCTGTTTTTT. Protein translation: CASSSRTSVSITGELFF.